This entry is about one T cell receptor beta chain. Per the germline V gene, CDR1 is KGHDR and CDR2 is SFDVKD. The V gene end was trimmed by 4 bases and the J gene end by 11 bases; junction bases not matched to a gene: 4. The CDR3 consists of 13 residues. This sample is drawn from a study of blood T cell repertoires in COVID-19. Study in general: Some COVID-19 samples were acute and others convalescent; all came from the United States, Italy and Spain.

Under the authors' procedure: Counts of nucleated cells, estimated from reference gene primer amplification, were obtained. The data were produced by immunoSEQ multiplex PCR, yet TCRdb's version contains in-frame clones alone and is incomplete. Clone size and the V and J calls come from that table; the DNA yielded D and trimming. The table records some 150,000 clones, approximately 84% of them present only once. The sequence came from a human donor in a cohort sampled during active COVID-19. The V and J genes are TRBV24-1 and TRBJ2-3; 11 bases align to TRBD2. The sequenced sample consisted of peripheral blood. CDR3 amino acids: CATSDYTSGGQYF. The CDR3 bases are TGTGCCACCAGTGACTATACTAGCGGGGGGCAGTATTTT.